Following are 9 T cell receptor beta chains from one sample sequenced in a study of T cells after posttransplantation cyclophosphamide. Sequenced by immunoSEQ multiplex PCR; TCRdb stores in-frame clones only, minus some. In total the sample includes about 33,000 clones, none of them seen once. Sequencing input: PBMCs. Receptors originate from a girl between 5 and 17 years old in good health, CMV-negative, and a related stem cell transplant donor.

In its sample, this clone was seen a few times. This chain uses TRBV28 with TRBJ2-3; 7 positions match TRBD1. Per the germline V gene, CDR1 is MDHEN and CDR2 is SYDVKM. The CDR3 is made up of 17 amino acids. With 3 bases clipped from V and 7 bases from J, the junction kept 16 bases outside the gene matches. The CDR3 sequence: CASSFRGGGGRSHTQYF. In DNA form, the CDR3 reads TGTGCCAGCAGTTTTAGAGGGGGCGGAGGCAGAAGTCATACGCAGTATTTT.

This clone showed up many times. The chain employs TRBV19 and TRBJ1-1; D gene uncertain. Per the germline V gene, CDR1 is LNHDA and CDR2 is SQIVND (reference sequence). Trimming took 3 bases from V and 6 from J, leaving 11 bases between them. This CDR3 spans 13 amino acids. The CDR3 coding sequence is TGTGCCAGTAGTATGGTCGGGGTGTCTGAAGCTTTCTTT. This translates into CASSMVGVSEAFF.

The V call is TRBV6-5, the J call TRBJ2-3; tentative D call: TRBD2 (5 bases). CDR3 size: 15 residues. Germline CDR1 is MNHEY and CDR2 is SVGAGI. The ends were cut back, 7 bases at V and 0 bases at J, with 14 bases in the middle. The CDR3 is CASTTSETSTDTQYF. For the CDR3, the DNA is TGTGCCAGCACAACTAGTGAAACTAGCACAGATACGCAGTATTTT.

In this sample, this clone turned up a few times. This chain connects TRBV6-4 to TRBJ2-1; 7 positions agree with TRBD2. Losses at the gene ends were 3 bases for V and 6 bases for J; bases not matched to a gene: 8. Germline CDR1 and CDR2: MRHNA and SNTAGT. The CDR3 is made up of 15 amino acids. The CDR3: CASSDAGEGSNEQFF. CDR3 sequence (DNA): TGTGCCAGCAGTGATGCGGGAGAAGGGAGCAATGAGCAGTTCTTC.

This clone was counted a few times. CDR3 nucleotide sequence: TGCGCCAGCAGCCAAGATAGAGGGTCTCGGACCCAGTACTTC. Amino acid sequence: CASSQDRGSRTQYF. The rearrangement uses TRBV4-1 and TRBJ2-5; possible D gene TRBD2, 5 bases. V lost 0 bases to trimming and J lost 7 bases, with 12 bases between them. The CDR3 has 14 amino acids. The germline V gene encodes CDR1 MGHRA and CDR2 YSYEKL.

The genes are TRBV5-5 and TRBJ1-1; no clear D. The V and J ends lost 0 bases and 3 bases respectively, with 15 bases between them. CDR1 is SGHKS, CDR2 YYEKEE, per germline (reference sequence). The CDR3 length is 16 residues. In DNA, the CDR3 is TGTGCCAGCAGCTTGGAGTACGCGCTCCTGGACACTGAAGCTTTCTTT. Its translation: CASSLEYALLDTEAFF. Full variable domain (outside the CDR3, taken from reference TRBV5-5 and TRBJ1-1): DAGVTQSPTHLIKTRGQQVTLRCSPISGHKSVSWYQQVLGQGPQFIFQYYEKEERGRGNFPDRFSARQFPNYSSELNVNALLLGDSALYLCASSLEYALLDTEAFFGQGTRLTVV.

This clone was seen only a few times. The V call is TRBV28, the J call TRBJ1-3, with TRBD1 as a possible D gene (5 bases). The V and J ends lost 4 bases and 7 bases respectively, with 14 bases between them. Germline CDR1 reads MDHEN; CDR2 reads SYDVKM. The CDR3 runs 14 residues. CDR3 amino acids: CASSYTGVRNTIYF. The CDR3 coding sequence is TGTGCCAGCAGTTATACAGGAGTTCGTAACACCATATATTTT.

This clone came up many times. The chain uses TRBV7-9 and TRBJ1-1; D remains unclear. The germline V and J ends were trimmed by 5 bases and 1 base, with 2 bases remaining between them. The CDR3 spans 11 residues. CDR1 and CDR2 (germline): SEHNR, FQNEAQ (reference sequence). DNA for the CDR3: TGTGCCAGCAGCCGGAACACTGAAGCTTTCTTT. Protein product: CASSRNTEAFF. The whole variable domain, filled in from reference TRBV7-9 and TRBJ1-1, reads DTGVSQNPRHKITKRGQNVTFRCDPISEHNRLYWYRQTLGQGPEFLTYFQNEAQLEKSRLLSDRFSAERPKGSFSTLEIQRTEQGDSAMYLCASSRNTEAFFGQGTRLTVV.

The gene calls are TRBV30 and TRBJ2-3, with 8 positions matching TRBD2. CDR1 GTSNPN and CDR2 SVGIG come from the germline V gene (reference sequence). The CDR3 runs 13 residues. The CDR3 bases are TGTGCAACAACGGGCCGGGGGGGTGATACGCAGTATTTT. Translation: CATTGRGGDTQYF.